The sequence of this TCR beta chain was determined in a study of blood T cell repertoires in COVID-19 (dated by TCRdb to the early 2020s). Regarding the study in general: Samples from collaborators originated in the United States, Italy and Spain and spanned both the acute and convalescent phases of COVID-19. Deeply sampled blood TCRbeta repertoires from subjects exposed to, actively infected with, or recovered from COVID-19 were included in the dataset. The repertoires were made available in a free public database intended to serve as a resource for research on the immune response to SARS-CoV-2. The sample metadata nearly always contained a de-identified subject ID, COVID-19 status, age in years and sex. Where HLA class I and class II types were available, the types were taken from metadata supplied by the sample provider, not from assay-based typing. The samples were drawn from the first 160 participants of the ongoing ImmuneRACE study and from some 1,300 subjects provided by 6 global collaborators. The prospective study material was composed of cDNA or gDNA derived from T cells, B-cell-depleted T cells, or PBMCs.

Note on this clone: This receptor's antigen is unknown. There are no base qualities to consult, and no much larger clone falls within one base.

Enrolling through a virtual design, the prospective study's participants ranged in age from roughly 18 to 95 years and lived across some 22 United States geographic areas. In the prospective study, participants were assigned to cohorts based on the clinical history participants reported in a screening survey and a study questionnaire. Mobile phlebotomists in the prospective study collected whole blood, serum and a nasopharyngeal or oropharyngeal swab from every participant. Additional blood draws and questionnaires over an approximately two-month period could optionally be provided by prospective study participants. Prospective study blood samples were shipped either frozen or at room temperature before DNA extraction. The study at large found these results: Clinical and demographic metadata were provided uncurated, with the amount varying by source and participant.

TCRbeta CDR3 regions were amplified from genomic DNA by means of the immunoSEQ Assay, a bias-controlled multiplex PCR. From the authors' description of their analysis: Within the assay, amplification of reference gene primers was used to estimate how many nucleated cells each sample contained. To quantify the absolute abundance of each unique TCRbeta CDR3 rearrangement, sequence reads were collapsed and filtered. For each sample, productive Simpson clonality was calculated by taking the square root of Simpson's diversity index across productive rearrangements. The table was pulled from immuneACCESS by TCRdb, which kept in-frame rearrangements only. Such tables lose some clones; where checked, under half of the loss comes from unresolved V genes, and the rest has no known cause. The V and J calls and clone size are taken from that table; D and trimming were inferred from the DNA. The sample table shows about 210,000 clones, and under 90% are seen once. The ten largest clonotypes hold approximately 9% of the sample.

From cysteine to phenylalanine, the CDR3 is 15 amino acids long. Only the CDR3 part of the read is kept: 45 bases, read in frame from the first base. Cut back by 2 bases and 3 bases, the V and J ends lie 11 bases apart. The germline V gene gives CDR1 as MNHEY and CDR2 as SVGAGI. Recombination joined TRBV6-5 with TRBJ1-5, and possibly TRBD1, on 5 matching bases. Sequenced material: PBMCs or T cells enriched from blood (not recorded which). This clonotype was obtained from a woman in her forties or fifties with acute COVID-19. CDR3 protein: CASSYAAGPNQPQHF. The bases are TGTGCCAGCAGTTACGCAGCAGGGCCCAATCAGCCCCAGCATTTT.